The clone carrying this T cell receptor beta chain was counted at least ten times. Its target is unknown. From around 500 ng of total RNA, TCR beta-specific cDNA was reverse-transcribed using a constant-region primer. Slightly modified ARM-PCR served as the procedure for the TCR beta libraries. These libraries came from three rounds of nested multiplex PCR. Rounds one and two of PCR, each of approximately 11 cycles, were primed with TRBV1-TRBV30 forward primers and a C-beta reverse primer. TCRdb analysed the multiplex PCR reads with MiXCR anew, one entry per CDR3 protein. The sample has approximately 40,000 distinct CDR3 sequences, 73% seen once. The record originates from a study of tumor-infiltrating lymphocytes in primary liver carcinoma. Study outcomes and limitations: Tumor-blood pairs (like tumor-adjacent pairs) overlapped less than tumor region pairs did.

Investigators took RNA and DNA out together from about 21-30 mg of unsorted bulk tissue. Germline trimming cut 9 bases from V and 0 bases from J; bases unmatched to any gene: 6. CDR3 length: 15 amino acids. Germline CDR1 SNHLY, CDR2 FYNNEI. The genes are TRBV2 and TRBJ2-5; 11 bases match TRBD2. Sequencing was performed on liver tumor tissue from sampling region 2. Specified subset: tumor region T2, inferior pole. This clonotype was obtained from a man aged 35 to 55 with primary liver carcinoma and hepatitis B virus infection. The CDR3 is CASSGTSGYQETQYF. CDR3 coding DNA: TGTGCCAGTTCCGGGACTAGCGGCTACCAAGAGACCCAGTACTTC.